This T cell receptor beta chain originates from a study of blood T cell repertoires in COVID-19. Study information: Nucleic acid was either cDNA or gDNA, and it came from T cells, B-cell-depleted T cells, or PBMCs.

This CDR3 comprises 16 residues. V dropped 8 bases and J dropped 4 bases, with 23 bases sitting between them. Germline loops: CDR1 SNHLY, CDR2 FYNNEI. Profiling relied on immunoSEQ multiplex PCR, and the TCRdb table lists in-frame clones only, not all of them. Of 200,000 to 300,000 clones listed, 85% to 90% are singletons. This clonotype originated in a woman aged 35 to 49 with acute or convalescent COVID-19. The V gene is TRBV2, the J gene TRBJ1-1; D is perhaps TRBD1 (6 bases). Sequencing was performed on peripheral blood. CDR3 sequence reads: CASGTGQGRGFTEAFF. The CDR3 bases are TGTGCCAGCGGAACTGGGCAGGGGAGGGGATTCACTGAAGCTTTCTTT.